These T cell receptor beta chains were read from a single sample in a study of blood T cell repertoires in COVID-19. Clones were read by immunoSEQ multiplex PCR, and TCRdb kept only the in-frame ones, dropping some. The table shows 55,000 to 85,000 clones, with 70% to 85% occurring only once. The sequenced sample consisted of peripheral blood. The receptor source for this set is a man aged 60 to 75 with active or convalescent COVID-19. CDR3s include the opening cysteine and the closing phenylalanine or tryptophan. The order of the fields is D gene, clone size, V gene, J gene, CDR3 DNA, CDR3 protein. A D gene is named only where the DNA matches it firmly. Expanded clones are given a class, and other clones once, few, many or no size at all.

D gene: NA; clone size: NA; V gene: TRBV16; J gene: TRBJ1-5; CDR3 DNA: TGTGCCAGCAGCCAATCGGAGCAGCCCCAGCATTTT; CDR3 protein: CASSQSEQPQHF
D gene: NA; clone size: NA; V gene: TRBV4-1; J gene: TRBJ1-2; CDR3 DNA: TGCGCCAGCAGCCAAGACGAGGCCACAGGGACGGATGGCTACACCTTC; CDR3 protein: CASSQDEATGTDGYTF
D gene: TRBD2; clone size: NA; V gene: TRBV3-1/TRBV3-2; J gene: TRBJ2-3; CDR3 DNA: TGTGCCAGCAGCCGGTCAAGCGGGGGGCGCACAGATACGCAGTATTTT; CDR3 protein: CASSRSSGGRTDTQYF
D gene: NA; clone size: NA; V gene: TRBV25-1; J gene: TRBJ2-3; CDR3 DNA: TGTGCCAGCAGTCTCCGTATGACAGATACGCAGTATTTT; CDR3 protein: CASSLRMTDTQYF
D gene: TRBD2; clone size: NA; V gene: TRBV5-1; J gene: TRBJ2-7; CDR3 DNA: TGCGCCAGCAGCTTTACTAGCGGGGCTACCTACGAGCAGTACTTC; CDR3 protein: CASSFTSGATYEQYF
D gene: TRBD2; clone size: few; V gene: TRBV18; J gene: TRBJ2-5; CDR3 DNA: TGTGCCAGCTCACTCCCGACTAGCGGGGAAGAGACCCAGTACTTC; CDR3 protein: CASSLPTSGEETQYF
D gene: TRBD1; clone size: few; V gene: TRBV19; J gene: TRBJ1-5; CDR3 DNA: TGTGCCAGTAGTAGACAGGGCGATTTGAAGCCCCAGCATTTT; CDR3 protein: CASSRQGDLKPQHF
D gene: NA; clone size: few; V gene: TRBV20-1; J gene: TRBJ2-3; CDR3 DNA: TGCAGTGCTAGAGAGGGCTATACGCAGTATTTT; CDR3 protein: CSAREGYTQYF
D gene: NA; clone size: once; V gene: TRBV9; J gene: TRBJ2-2; CDR3 DNA: TGTGCCAGCAGCGCCTGGGGTAGCGGGAACACCGGGGAGCTGTTTTTT; CDR3 protein: CASSAWGSGNTGELFF
D gene: TRBD2; clone size: NA; V gene: TRBV9; J gene: TRBJ2-7; CDR3 DNA: TGTGCCAGCAGCGTCGGTAGCGGGGGTTCCTACGAGCAGTACTTC; CDR3 protein: CASSVGSGGSYEQYF
D gene: TRBD1; clone size: NA; V gene: TRBV10-3; J gene: TRBJ1-2; CDR3 DNA: TGTGCCACCGTCCCGGGACAGGGGGCCTCGAACAACTATGGCTACACCTTC; CDR3 protein: CATVPGQGASNNYGYTF
D gene: NA; clone size: NA; V gene: TRBV6-5; J gene: TRBJ1-2; CDR3 DNA: TGTGCCAGCAGTTTGGACAGCCTCTATGGCTACACCTTC; CDR3 protein: CASSLDSLYGYTF
D gene: NA; clone size: few; V gene: TRBV13; J gene: TRBJ2-4; CDR3 DNA: TGTGCCAGCAGCTTGGGGGGGGCGCTGGCCAAAAACATTCAGTACTTC; CDR3 protein: CASSLGGALAKNIQYF
D gene: TRBD1; clone size: NA; V gene: TRBV6-1; J gene: TRBJ1-5; CDR3 DNA: TGTGCCAGCAGTGAAAGGACAGGGCGCCAGCCCCAGCATTTT; CDR3 protein: CASSERTGRQPQHF
D gene: NA; clone size: NA; V gene: TRBV7-3; J gene: TRBJ1-6; CDR3 DNA: TGTGCCAGCAGCCTAAGACAGAATTCACCCCTCCACTTT; CDR3 protein: CASSLRQNSPLHF
D gene: NA; clone size: NA; V gene: TRBV5-6; J gene: TRBJ1-2; CDR3 DNA: TGTGCCAGCAGCTTGGCCTTGGGCCGGGATGGTGGCTACACCTTC; CDR3 protein: CASSLALGRDGGYTF
D gene: TRBD1; clone size: NA; V gene: TRBV28; J gene: TRBJ1-2; CDR3 DNA: TGTGCCAGCAGTGGGACCGGGACAGGGAACTATGGCTACACCTTC; CDR3 protein: CASSGTGTGNYGYTF
D gene: NA; clone size: NA; V gene: TRBV13; J gene: TRBJ1-1; CDR3 DNA: TGTGCCAGCGTGCAGGGGCCCCGTGCTGAAGCTTTCTTT; CDR3 protein: CASVQGPRAEAFF
D gene: NA; clone size: NA; V gene: TRBV6-4; J gene: TRBJ1-1; CDR3 DNA: TGTGCCGCTAGGACAGCGAACACTGAAGCTTTCTTT; CDR3 protein: CAARTANTEAFF
D gene: TRBD1; clone size: NA; V gene: TRBV29-1; J gene: TRBJ1-1; CDR3 DNA: TGCAGCGGGTACAGGGGTCCCACTGAAGCTTTCTTT; CDR3 protein: CSGYRGPTEAFF
D gene: TRBD1; clone size: NA; V gene: TRBV2; J gene: TRBJ2-5; CDR3 DNA: TGTGCCAGCAGCCCGGACAGGGTCCAAGAGACCCAGTACTTC; CDR3 protein: CASSPDRVQETQYF
D gene: NA; clone size: NA; V gene: TRBV7-3; J gene: TRBJ2-1; CDR3 DNA: TGTGCCAGCAGCTTAGTCTACAGCTCCTACAATGAGCAGTTCTTC; CDR3 protein: CASSLVYSSYNEQFF
D gene: NA; clone size: NA; V gene: TRBV18; J gene: TRBJ1-1; CDR3 DNA: TGTGCCAGCTCACTCGAGGGCACTAGCACTGAAGCTTTCTTT; CDR3 protein: CASSLEGTSTEAFF
D gene: NA; clone size: NA; V gene: TRBV2; J gene: TRBJ1-5; CDR3 DNA: TGTGCCAGCAGTGAACCCGTACAGCCCCAGCATTTT; CDR3 protein: CASSEPVQPQHF
D gene: NA; clone size: NA; V gene: TRBV28; J gene: TRBJ1-2; CDR3 DNA: TGTGCCAGCTATACAGGCACTAACTATGGCTACACCTTC; CDR3 protein: CASYTGTNYGYTF
D gene: NA; clone size: NA; V gene: TRBV28; J gene: TRBJ1-1; CDR3 DNA: TGTGCCAGCAGCTCGCGGGGGGCAGAAGCTTTCTTT; CDR3 protein: CASSSRGAEAFF
D gene: NA; clone size: NA; V gene: TRBV5-1; J gene: TRBJ1-6; CDR3 DNA: TGCGCCAGCAGGGTCGTAGATTCACCCCTCCACTTT; CDR3 protein: CASRVVDSPLHF
D gene: TRBD1; clone size: NA; V gene: TRBV7-3; J gene: TRBJ2-7; CDR3 DNA: TGTGCCAGCAGGCCCCCCCCCGGGACAGACTACGAGCAGTACTTC; CDR3 protein: CASRPPPGTDYEQYF
D gene: NA; clone size: NA; V gene: TRBV5-1; J gene: TRBJ2-5; CDR3 DNA: TGCGCCAGCAGCTTCTCGCCGGGCGGGGAGCGGGACTTC; CDR3 protein: CASSFSPGGERDF